The source of this T cell receptor beta chain is a study of CD8 T cells in Susac syndrome. Patients with Susac syndrome met diagnostic criteria defined recently for definite or probable disease. An amount of RNA that ranged from 0.5 to 1 ug was reverse transcribed with random hexamers. TCRdb ran MiXCR on the immunoSEQ multiplex PCR reads and lists one entry per CDR3 protein. The top ten hold 0.5% to 0.8% of the sample, which has tens of thousands of distinct CDR3 sequences, roughly 96% seen once. CDR3 length: 15 amino acids. V trimming: 0 bases; J trimming: 0 bases; junction bases outside the gene matches: 3. Looked up from germline, CDR1 is SGDLS and CDR2 is YYNGEE.

Material: CD8+ T cells from PBMCs. The sequence was collected from a human donor with Susac syndrome. The rearrangement links TRBV9 to TRBJ2-7; 7 positions match TRBD2. The CDR3 DNA is TGTGCCAGCAGCGTAGCGGGGGGTCTCTCCTACGAGCAGTACTTC. Its protein product is CASSVAGGLSYEQYF. Combining the CDR3 with reference TRBV9 and TRBJ2-7 gives the whole variable domain DSGVTQTPKHLITATGQRVTLRCSPRSGDLSVYWYQQSLDQGLQFLIQYYNGEERAKGNILERFSAQQFPDLHSELNLSSLELGDSALYFCASSVAGGLSYEQYFGPGTRLTVT.